Presented here are 20 T cell receptor beta chains from one specimen sequenced in a study of cytomegalovirus exposure and HLA in healthy donors. PCR employed 60 Vbeta and 13 Jbeta primers. Profiling relied on immunoSEQ multiplex PCR, and the TCRdb table lists in-frame clones only, not all of them. The profile covers 110,000 to 150,000 clones, with more than 60% appearing a single time and approximately 1.5% taken by the ten largest. Sequenced input: PBMCs. The receptors originated from a female donor in good health and CMV-seronegative.

This clone was detected a few times. The V gene is TRBV29-1, the J gene TRBJ1-1; TRBD1 is a possible D gene (6 bases). Germline CDR1 SQVTM, CDR2 ANQGSEA. This CDR3 contains 10 residues. Trimming left V 6 bases short and J 8 bases short, with 10 bases between. CDR3 protein: CSVATGEAFF. As DNA, the CDR3 is TGCAGCGTAGCGACAGGAGAAGCTTTCTTT.

The chain links TRBV2 to TRBJ1-5, with TRBD1 as a possible D gene (5 bases). The V end lost 4 bases, the J end lost 0 bases, and 10 bases lay between the germline ends. The germline V gene encodes CDR1 SNHLY and CDR2 FYNNEI. There are 15 residues in the CDR3. The CDR3 here is CASSGGANSNQPQHF. DNA of the CDR3: TGTGCCAGCAGTGGCGGGGCTAATAGCAATCAGCCCCAGCATTTT.

The rearrangement uses TRBV28 and TRBJ1-6; 7 nucleotides align to TRBD1. Unmatched junction bases numbered 10, after V lost 7 bases and J lost 7 bases. The CDR3 runs to 15 residues. The germline V gene has CDR1 MDHEN and CDR2 SYDVKM. The CDR3 region has the DNA TGTGCCAGCACCCAGGAGGGGGCTCGGAATTCACCCCTCCACTTT. Protein product: CASTQEGARNSPLHF.

The CDR3 bases are TGCGCCAGCCGACTCACAGGTCTGAACACTGAAGCTTTCTTT. It codes for CASRLTGLNTEAFF. This chain connects TRBV5-1 to TRBJ1-1, with a tentative D call TRBD1 (5 bases). CDR1 is SGHRS, CDR2 YFSETQ, per germline. CDR3 length: 14 amino acids. Trimming shortened V by 7 bases and J by 0 bases, and 13 bases separated the two germline ends.

The V call is TRBV30, the J call TRBJ1-4, with 9 bases identical to TRBD1. This CDR3 spans 15 amino acids. CDR1 and CDR2 (germline): GTSNPN, SVGIG (reference sequence). V lost 8 bases to trimming and J lost 7 bases; unmatched junction nucleotides: 14. This chain's CDR3 is CASNRGLGVGEKLFF. As DNA, the CDR3 is TGTGCCAGCAACAGGGGGCTAGGCGTAGGTGAAAAACTGTTTTTT.

This chain uses TRBV2 with TRBJ2-6; 11 bases map to TRBD1. V was clipped by 8 bases and J by 0 bases; unmatched bases: 6. The CDR3 is 17 residues long. Germline CDR1 and CDR2: SNHLY and FYNNEI. The CDR3 coding sequence is TGTGCCAGCTCGCGGACAGGGGGCTCCTCTGGGGCCAACGTCCTGACTTTC. It specifies CASSRTGGSSGANVLTF.

The table lists this clone with a few counts. The J gene is TRBJ1-2, the V gene TRBV5-6, with 7 bases identical to TRBD1. CDR1 is SGHDT, CDR2 YYEEEE, per germline. V lost 2 bases and J lost 7; bases outside the gene matches: 8. The CDR3 runs 14 residues. The CDR3 coding sequence is TGTGCCAGCAGCTTTCCACCGGGACAGTCTGGCTACACCTTC. Protein product: CASSFPPGQSGYTF.

A note on this clone: This CDR3 is missing its conserved last phenylalanine or tryptophan, likely due to a read error. This sequence joins TRBV10-3 and TRBJ2-3; 8 nucleotides agree with TRBD2. J lost 11 bases, V lost 0 bases, and 1 base had no gene match. The V gene's germline CDR1 is ENHRY and CDR2 SYGVKD. The CDR3 length is 12 residues. DNA for the CDR3: TGTGCCATCAGTGAGTCACTAGCGGAGCAGTATCTT. It codes for CAISESLAEQYL.

This chain uses TRBV6-5 with TRBJ1-4; no clear D gene. Deletions cut 5 bases from V and 0 bases from J, with 7 bases between. This CDR3 has 14 amino acids. From germline, CDR1 is MNHEY and CDR2 SVGAGI. CDR3 DNA: TGTGCCAGCAGTGTAACAGCAACTAATGAAAAACTGTTTTTT. Residues: CASSVTATNEKLFF.

The chain is built from TRBV11-2 and TRBJ1-1; D unresolved. The CDR3 runs to 11 residues. CDR1 is SGHAT and CDR2 is FQNNGV in the germline V gene. V was trimmed by 1 base and J by 6 bases, leaving 3 bases between them. DNA of the CDR3: TGTGCCAGCAGCTTAGGAGCTGAAGCTTTCTTT. Protein product: CASSLGAEAFF. The whole variable domain, filled in from reference TRBV11-2 and TRBJ1-1, reads EAGVAQSPRYKIIEKRQSVAFWCNPISGHATLYWYQQILGQGPKLLIQFQNNGVVDDSQLPKDRFSAERLKGVDSTLKIQPAKLEDSAVYLCASSLGAEAFFGQGTRLTVV.

V and J are TRBV9 and TRBJ1-1, with D perhaps TRBD1 (5 bases). The V and J ends lost 6 bases and 1 base respectively, with 10 bases between them. Germline V gene lookup returns CDR1 SGDLS and CDR2 YYNGEE. This CDR3 has 13 amino acids. This CDR3 reads CASNPGGNTEAFF. CDR3 DNA: TGTGCCAGCAATCCGGGGGGGAACACTGAAGCTTTCTTT.

The chain links TRBV28 to TRBJ2-7, with 7 bases identical to TRBD1. The CDR3 length is 16 residues. The germline CDR1 and CDR2 sequences are MDHEN and SYDVKM. V gave up 5 bases and J gave up 3 bases; unmatched junction bases: 13. CDR3 loop: CASSGPRTGVYYEQYF. CDR3 nucleotide sequence: TGTGCCAGCAGTGGACCCCGGACAGGAGTATACTACGAGCAGTACTTC.

This clone was seen once. This chain uses TRBV6-5 with TRBJ2-1; D is undetermined. From germline, CDR1 is MNHEY and CDR2 SVGAGI. CDR3 length: 14 residues. The ends were cut back, 0 bases at V and 3 bases at J, with 6 bases in the middle. In nucleotides, the CDR3 is TGTGCCAGCAGTTACTCCGCTAGCTACAATGAGCAGTTCTTC. Its translation: CASSYSASYNEQFF.

This chain uses TRBV5-8 with TRBJ1-2, with 8 positions matching TRBD1. CDR1 is SGHTS, CDR2 YDEGEE, per germline. This CDR3 region has 14 residues. After removal of 2 bases from V and 3 bases from J, the junction contained 3 bases not matched to a gene. The CDR3 nucleotides are TGTGCCAGCAGCTTAAGGACAGGGTACTATGGCTACACCTTC. Translated, it gives CASSLRTGYYGYTF.

V and J are TRBV9 and TRBJ1-2; possible D gene TRBD1, 6 bases. The germline V gene has CDR1 SGDLS and CDR2 YYNGEE. V was trimmed by 0 bases and J by 6 bases, leaving 15 bases between them. The CDR3 is 15 amino acids. CDR3 protein: CASSVEFLGGHGYTF. CDR3 nucleotide sequence: TGTGCCAGCAGCGTAGAATTTCTTGGGGGCCATGGCTACACCTTC.

The gene calls are TRBV6-6 and TRBJ1-2, with 12 bases lining up with TRBD1. The CDR3 sequence is 16 residues long. From germline, CDR1 is MNHNY and CDR2 SVGAGI (reference sequence). J gave up 1 base and V 6 bases, and 6 bases lay outside the gene matches. The CDR3 sequence: CASRPGQGANNYGYTF. CDR3 nucleotide sequence: TGTGCCAGCAGGCCGGGACAGGGGGCCAATAACTATGGCTACACCTTC.

V usage is TRBV5-1 and J usage is TRBJ2-2, with 13 bases lining up with TRBD2. With 0 bases clipped from V and 1 base from J, the junction kept 6 bases outside the gene matches. The CDR3 is 19 residues long. Germline V lookup: CDR1 SGHRS, CDR2 YFSETQ. The CDR3 loop reads CASSLGLAGGVGNTGELFF. CDR3 nucleotides: TGCGCCAGCAGCTTGGGACTAGCGGGAGGCGTGGGGAACACCGGGGAGCTGTTTTTT.

This chain connects TRBV27 to TRBJ2-7; D uncertain. V dropped 2 bases and J dropped 1 base, with 6 bases sitting between them. Germline assignment: CDR1 MNHEY and CDR2 SMNVEV (reference sequence). The length of the CDR3 is 13 residues. This CDR3 reads CASSLGQSYEQYF. Written as DNA, the CDR3 is TGTGCCAGCAGTTTAGGCCAGTCCTACGAGCAGTACTTC.

This clone was seen only a few times. The CDR3 here is CASSPTGGGDPYEQYF. The CDR3 nucleotides read TGTGCCAGCAGTCCCACCGGGGGAGGAGACCCGTACGAGCAGTACTTC. The genes are TRBV28 and TRBJ2-7, with a tentative D call TRBD2 (6 bases). V lost 5 bases and J lost 4, with 21 bases in between. This CDR3 is 16 amino acids long. Germline CDR1 MDHEN, CDR2 SYDVKM.

The chain couples TRBV5-4 to TRBJ2-1; 7 positions agree with TRBD2. V was pared by 0 bases and J by 0 bases, with 3 bases of the junction left unmatched. CDR1 and CDR2 (germline): SGHNT, YYREEE (reference sequence). The length of the CDR3 is 16 residues. CDR3 protein: CASSLVGTNSYNEQFF. The CDR3 nucleotides are TGTGCCAGCAGCTTGGTAGGGACTAACTCCTACAATGAGCAGTTCTTC.